This T cell receptor beta chain was retrieved from a study of cytomegalovirus exposure and HLA in healthy donors. Amplification used 60 Vbeta primers and 13 Jbeta primers. TCRdb's table, derived via immunoSEQ multiplex PCR, lists solely in-frame clones and lacks some. Its table lists 70,000 or so clones. This CDR3 region has 14 residues. V gave up 2 bases and J gave up 2 bases, with 8 bases separating them. Germline V gene data show CDR1 as MNHNY and CDR2 as SVGAGI (reference sequence). V gene TRBV6-6 combines with J gene TRBJ2-3; no definite D call. The clonotype originates from a man aged 35 to 55 in good health and CMV-seronegative. Input material: PBMCs. The CDR3 region is CASSYDPVTDTQYF. CDR3 sequence (DNA): TGTGCCAGCAGTTACGATCCAGTCACAGATACGCAGTATTTT.